These T cell receptor beta chains were read from a single sample in a study of blood T cell repertoires in COVID-19. Here immunoSEQ multiplex PCR was the method, and the copy in TCRdb shows in-frame clones only, minus some. This sample yields about 98,000 clones, of which over 70% are seen a single time; about 10% belongs to the top ten. The sequencing sample was made of peripheral blood. The receptors stem from a woman older than 75 with acute or convalescent COVID-19. CDR3s include the opening cysteine and the closing phenylalanine or tryptophan. Fields, in order: D gene, J gene, V gene, CDR3 protein, CDR3 DNA. The D gene is left open where the match is weak.

d_call: TRBD2
j_call: TRBJ2-3
v_call: TRBV29-1
cdr3_aa: CSVLAERTDTQYF
cdr3_nt: TGCAGCGTTCTAGCGGAACGCACAGATACGCAGTATTTT

d_call: TRBD2
j_call: TRBJ2-5
v_call: TRBV6-4
cdr3_aa: CASSDPESSGQETQYF
cdr3_nt: TGTGCCAGCAGTGACCCGGAGTCTAGCGGCCAAGAGACCCAGTACTTC

d_call: NA
j_call: TRBJ2-3
v_call: TRBV10-3
cdr3_aa: CAISTTNTDTQYF
cdr3_nt: TGTGCCATCAGTACTACCAACACAGATACGCAGTATTTT

d_call: NA
j_call: TRBJ1-5
v_call: TRBV28
cdr3_aa: CASRVLIGDSNQPQHF
cdr3_nt: TGTGCCAGCAGGGTCTTAATCGGGGATAGCAATCAGCCCCAGCATTTT

d_call: TRBD1
j_call: TRBJ1-4
v_call: TRBV27
cdr3_aa: CASSRDRSNEKLFF
cdr3_nt: TGTGCCAGCAGCCGGGACAGGTCGAATGAAAAACTGTTTTTT

d_call: TRBD1
j_call: TRBJ1-5
v_call: TRBV28
cdr3_aa: CASSLSGTEEFAWTGDSDNQPQHF
cdr3_nt: TGTGCCAGCAGTTTATCAGGAACCGAGGAATTCGCCTGGACAGGGGATTCCGACAATCAGCCCCAGCATTTT

d_call: TRBD2
j_call: TRBJ2-2
v_call: TRBV3-1/TRBV3-2
cdr3_aa: CASSRQRGGSTGELFF
cdr3_nt: TGTGCCAGCAGCAGACAGCGGGGGGGGAGCACCGGGGAGCTGTTTTTT

d_call: TRBD1
j_call: TRBJ2-2
v_call: TRBV7-2
cdr3_aa: CASSLGLRGQGANTGELFF
cdr3_nt: TGTGCCAGCAGCTTAGGGCTTAGGGGACAGGGGGCGAACACCGGGGAGCTGTTTTTT

d_call: NA
j_call: TRBJ2-5
v_call: TRBV3-1/TRBV3-2
cdr3_aa: CASSQGPTGYNF
cdr3_nt: TGTGCCAGCAGCCAAGGCCCGACTGGGTATAACTTC

d_call: NA
j_call: TRBJ2-5
v_call: TRBV9
cdr3_aa: CASSAQGRGVGETQYF
cdr3_nt: TGTGCCAGCAGCGCACAGGGACGGGGAGTCGGGGAGACCCAGTACTTC

d_call: TRBD1
j_call: TRBJ2-6
v_call: TRBV5-4
cdr3_aa: CASSSTGGSNSGANVLTF
cdr3_nt: TGTGCCAGCAGCTCGACAGGGGGTTCGAACTCTGGGGCCAACGTCCTGACTTTC

d_call: TRBD1
j_call: TRBJ1-2
v_call: TRBV12-5
cdr3_aa: CASGLVSLTTGVSSGYTF
cdr3_nt: TGTGCTAGTGGTTTGGTCTCCTTAACGACAGGGGTGTCAAGTGGCTACACCTTC

d_call: TRBD1
j_call: TRBJ1-2
v_call: TRBV4-1
cdr3_aa: CASSQPDRDSYGYTF
cdr3_nt: TGCGCCAGCAGCCAGCCGGACAGGGACAGCTATGGCTACACCTTC

d_call: TRBD1
j_call: TRBJ1-2
v_call: TRBV10-3
cdr3_aa: CAIRTGSTNYGYTF
cdr3_nt: TGTGCCATTAGGACAGGCTCTACAAACTATGGCTACACCTTC

d_call: TRBD2
j_call: TRBJ2-3
v_call: TRBV5-6
cdr3_aa: CASSSGLAGGPFTDTQYF
cdr3_nt: TGTGCCAGCAGCTCCGGACTAGCGGGGGGGCCTTTCACAGATACGCAGTATTTT

d_call: NA
j_call: TRBJ1-1
v_call: TRBV13
cdr3_aa: CASSLRVTRGAEAFF
cdr3_nt: TGTGCCAGCAGCTTACGAGTAACCCGAGGCGCTGAAGCTTTCTTT

d_call: TRBD1
j_call: TRBJ1-2
v_call: TRBV7-9
cdr3_aa: CASSSPGQGNNGYTF
cdr3_nt: TGTGCCAGCAGCTCACCAGGACAGGGAAATAATGGCTACACCTTC

d_call: TRBD2
j_call: TRBJ2-1
v_call: TRBV5-8
cdr3_aa: CASSRPGLAGGRRNEQFF
cdr3_nt: TGTGCCAGCAGCCGGCCGGGACTAGCGGGGGGGCGGAGAAATGAGCAGTTCTTC

d_call: NA
j_call: TRBJ1-1
v_call: TRBV2
cdr3_aa: CASTYTDGRGAFF
cdr3_nt: TGTGCCAGCACTTACACGGACGGGAGGGGAGCTTTCTTT

d_call: TRBD2
j_call: TRBJ2-5
v_call: TRBV28
cdr3_aa: CASSFAGGVGETQYF
cdr3_nt: TGTGCCAGCAGTTTCGCGGGGGGGGTCGGAGAGACCCAGTACTTC

d_call: TRBD2
j_call: TRBJ2-7
v_call: TRBV19
cdr3_aa: CASTMGRGAYEQYF
cdr3_nt: TGTGCCAGTACAATGGGGAGGGGAGCCTACGAGCAGTACTTC

d_call: TRBD2
j_call: TRBJ2-5
v_call: TRBV5-1
cdr3_aa: CASSLTSGGVQETQYF
cdr3_nt: TGCGCCAGCAGCTTGACTAGCGGGGGGGTCCAAGAGACCCAGTACTTC

d_call: TRBD1
j_call: TRBJ1-4
v_call: TRBV15
cdr3_aa: CATSRDARGNEKLFF
cdr3_nt: TGTGCCACCAGCAGAGATGCCAGGGGGAATGAAAAACTGTTTTTT